Following are 8 T cell receptor beta chains from one sample sequenced in a study of Graves' ophthalmopathy and Graves' hyperthyroidism. RNA transcripts served as template for amplifying TCR beta CDR3 sequences. Second-round multiplex PCR came after a first-round RT-PCR that employed HTBI primers. TCRdb analysed the multiplex PCR reads with MiXCR anew, one entry per CDR3 protein. The table shows over a million distinct CDR3 sequences, with approximately 35% occurring only once. The source material was peripheral blood or thyroid tissue (not recorded which). Receptor source: an adult man with Graves' hyperthyroidism.

The chain links TRBV12-3 or TRBV12-4 to TRBJ1-5; D ambiguous. The CDR3 has 15 amino acids. The V end was cut by 0 bases, the J end by 7 bases, with 13 bases between. This CDR3 is CASSLARGEFQPQHF. The DNA for the CDR3 is TGTGCCAGCAGTTTAGCGCGAGGAGAATTCCAGCCCCAGCATTTT.

The rearrangement uses TRBV20-1 and TRBJ2-7; 8 bases agree with TRBD2. Germline CDR1 is DFQATT and CDR2 is SNEGSKA (reference sequence). This CDR3 has 17 residues. The trim removed 1 base at V and 7 bases at J, leaving 18 bases unmatched. The CDR3 DNA is TGCAGTGCTAGAGTTTTGACTAGCGACCCGACCCCCTGGGAGCAGTACTTC. It encodes CSARVLTSDPTPWEQYF.

The chain uses TRBV6-2 or TRBV6-3 and TRBJ2-5; a weak D match, TRBD2 (5 bases). Germline V gene data show CDR1 as MNHEY and CDR2 as SVGEGT. The CDR3 totals 14 residues. The ends were cut back, 4 bases at V and 3 bases at J, with 12 bases in the middle. CDR3 sequence reads: CASSSTAGKETQYF. CDR3 DNA: TGTGCCAGCAGTTCGACGGCGGGTAAAGAGACCCAGTACTTC.

This chain links TRBV6-5 with TRBJ1-6, with D hard to call. Germline V gene lookup returns CDR1 MNHEY and CDR2 SVGAGI. This CDR3 is 15 amino acids long. V dropped 0 bases and J dropped 10 bases, with 13 bases sitting between them. The CDR3 DNA is TGTGCCAGCAGTTACTCGGGTCAGGATCGCTCACCCCTCCACTTT. Translated, it gives CASSYSGQDRSPLHF.

In its sample, this clonotype was seen a few times. This may come from a read error, since a much larger clone is one base off. This chain uses TRBV29-1 with TRBJ2-7, with D perhaps being TRBD1 or TRBD2 (5 bases each). The V gene lost 1 base and the J gene lost 9 bases, with 13 bases spanning the gap. Germline CDR1 is SQVTM and CDR2 is ANQGSEA. CDR3 length equals 12 residues. The CDR3 DNA reads as TGCAGCGTTGAAGGCCCCGGGGACGGGCAGTACTTC. Translated, it gives CSVEGPGDGQYF.

This clonotype is a singleton in its sample. The rearrangement uses TRBV19 and TRBJ1-5; tentative D call: TRBD1 (6 bases). The V gene's germline CDR1 is LNHDA and CDR2 SQIVND (reference sequence). The germline V and J ends were trimmed by 5 bases and 4 bases, with 15 bases remaining between them. This CDR3 has 15 amino acids. Here the CDR3 DNA reads TGTGCCAGTAGTGCGGACAGAAACGGGAATCAGCCCCAGCATTTT. Translated, it gives CASSADRNGNQPQHF.

The chain employs TRBV9 and TRBJ1-1, with D unclear. With 7 bases removed from V and 1 base from J, the gap between germline ends came to 11 bases. Germline V gives CDR1 SGDLS, CDR2 YYNGEE. CDR3 length equals 13 residues. The CDR3 here is CASGNRQNTEAFF. The CDR3 region has the DNA TGTGCCAGCGGGAACCGACAGAACACTGAAGCTTTCTTT.

The genes are TRBV6-5 and TRBJ1-2, with 8 bases identical to TRBD1. This CDR3 spans 14 amino acids. In germline, CDR1 is MNHEY, CDR2 SVGAGI. J gave up 5 bases and V 5 bases, and 7 bases lay outside the gene matches. DNA of the CDR3: TGTGCCAGCAGTAGAACCGGGACAGGTTATGGCTACACCTTC. Its translation is CASSRTGTGYGYTF.